The next 12 T cell receptor beta chains were all read from a single sample in a study of blood T cell repertoires in COVID-19. Generated by immunoSEQ multiplex PCR, the TCRdb table keeps only in-frame clones and is missing some. This table has around 300,000 clones, around 87% appearing once. Sequenced sample: peripheral blood. These receptors all come from a man aged 50 to 60 with active or convalescent COVID-19.

The chain recombines TRBV5-1 with TRBJ2-3; possible D gene TRBD2, 5 bases. V lost 0 bases to trimming and J lost 5 bases, with 13 bases between them. The germline CDR1 and CDR2 sequences are SGHRS and YFSETQ. CDR3 length: 15 residues. The CDR3 DNA sequence: TGCGCCAGCAGCTTGGGCCACGCCAGCGGAGATACGCAGTATTTT. Residues: CASSLGHASGDTQYF. Together with reference TRBV5-1 and TRBJ2-3, the CDR3 gives the full variable domain: KAGVTQTPRYLIKTRGQQVTLSCSPISGHRSVSWYQQTPGQGLQFLFEYFSETQRNKGNFPGRFSGRQFSNSRSEMNVSTLELGDSALYLCASSLGHASGDTQYFGPGTRLTVL.

Written as DNA, the CDR3 is TGTGCCACCAGTGACCCCAGGGGACTGCGGGGGGGCACAGATACGCAGTATTTT. It specifies CATSDPRGLRGGTDTQYF. The genes are TRBV24-1 and TRBJ2-3; 8 nucleotides align to TRBD2. V shed 4 bases, J shed 1 base, and the junction held 12 bases outside the gene matches. Germline loops: CDR1 KGHDR, CDR2 SFDVKD. The CDR3 consists of 18 residues.

The gene calls are TRBV19 and TRBJ2-1, with 11 bases identical to TRBD1. Per germline, CDR1 LNHDA and CDR2 SQIVND (reference sequence). The CDR3 is 17 amino acids. V was pared by 4 bases and J by 7 bases, with 12 bases of the junction left unmatched. The CDR3 region has the DNA TGTGCCAGTAGTAGAAGGACCGGGACAGGGGGGCAAAATGAGCAGTTCTTC. Translated: CASSRRTGTGGQNEQFF.

This chain links TRBV5-1 with TRBJ2-7, with TRBD2 identical over 12 bases. The CDR3 sequence is 15 residues long. Germline CDR1 SGHRS, CDR2 YFSETQ. Trimming removed 1 base from V and 6 bases from J; junction bases left unmatched: 5. The CDR3 nucleotides are TGCGCCAGCAGCTTGTGGACTAGCGGGGAGAGCGAGCAGTACTTC. Encoded protein: CASSLWTSGESEQYF.

This rearrangement joins TRBV4-1 to TRBJ2-1; 9 positions match TRBD1. CDR1 and CDR2 (germline): MGHRA, YSYEKL. CDR3 length: 13 amino acids. Germline trimming cut 5 bases from V and 8 bases from J; bases unmatched to any gene: 4. The CDR3 nucleotides are TGCGCCAGCAGCTACAGGGACAGGGATGAGCAGTTCTTC. Translating it yields CASSYRDRDEQFF.

The chain carries TRBV24-1 and TRBJ2-3, with 9 bases that match TRBD2. Germline values: CDR1 KGHDR, CDR2 SFDVKD. CDR3 size: 18 residues. The V segment lost 3 bases and the J segment 6 bases; nucleotides outside the gene matches: 15. CDR3 bases: TGTGCCACCAGTGATGTAAATCCGGGACTAGCAAGTCCGGATACGCAGTATTTT. It translates to CATSDVNPGLASPDTQYF.

The chain has TRBV19 and TRBJ2-5; TRBD2 aligns across 10 bases. Germline loops: CDR1 LNHDA, CDR2 SQIVND (reference sequence). The CDR3 is made up of 17 amino acids. Germline trimming cut 5 bases from V and 1 base from J; bases unmatched to any gene: 10. The CDR3: CASSRAGGSFIQETQYF. CDR3 coding DNA: TGTGCCAGTAGTCGAGCGGGAGGGTCTTTTATCCAAGAGACCCAGTACTTC. Looking up the rest from reference TRBV19 and TRBJ2-5 gives the full variable domain: DGGITQSPKYLFRKEGQNVTLSCEQNLNHDAMYWYRQDPGQGLRLIYYSQIVNDFQKGDIAEGYSVSREKKESFPLTVTSAQKNPTAFYLCASSRAGGSFIQETQYFGPGTRLLVL.

This chain joins TRBV9 and TRBJ2-1; no firm D call. Germline CDR1 is SGDLS and CDR2 is YYNGEE. Trimming stripped 0 bases from V and 3 bases from J, with 7 bases between. This CDR3 is built from 14 residues. DNA of the CDR3: TGTGCCAGCAGCGTAGCGAACTACTACAATGAGCAGTTCTTC. Translation: CASSVANYYNEQFF.

V usage is TRBV6-5 and J usage is TRBJ1-2, with 8 bases aligning to TRBD1. The length of the CDR3 is 13 residues. Losses at the gene ends were 4 bases for V and 6 bases for J; bases not matched to a gene: 4. Germline CDR1 is MNHEY and CDR2 is SVGAGI. This CDR3 reads CASSLQGGDGYTF. CDR3 coding DNA: TGTGCCAGCAGTTTACAGGGGGGCGATGGCTACACCTTC.

V and J are TRBV4-3 and TRBJ1-2; 7 bases are a match to TRBD1. The ends lost 3 bases at V and 1 base at J; junction bases unmatched: 5. CDR1 is LGHNA and CDR2 is YSLEER in the germline V gene. The CDR3 contains 15 residues. CDR3 DNA: TGCGCCAGCAGCCACGGGGACAGATATAACTATGGCTACACCTTC. This gives the protein CASSHGDRYNYGYTF.

This rearrangement joins TRBV6-5 to TRBJ1-2; a weak D match, TRBD1 (6 bases). The germline V gene encodes CDR1 MNHEY and CDR2 SVGAGI. CDR3 length equals 15 residues. The V and J ends lost 6 bases and 8 bases respectively, with 22 bases between them. CDR3 protein: CASRNPRGQIGGYTF. CDR3 nucleotides: TGTGCCAGCAGAAACCCCAGGGGTCAAATAGGAGGCTACACCTTC.

Concerning this clone: Sequence at one end of the junction differs from germline and may be a read error. The rearrangement links TRBV12-3 or TRBV12-4 to TRBJ2-1; tentatively, D is TRBD2 (5 bases). The CDR3 length is 11 residues. CDR3 DNA sequence: TGTGCCAGCAGTTTAGGAGGGCTATTTCTCTTC. It translates to CASSLGGLFLF.